This TCR beta chain originates from a study of T cell repertoires in cytomegalovirus infection. Across the study: Public signatures in TCR beta pointed to CMV infection and matching HLA type.

General study points: Across the ex vivo response, the dominant clonotypes were HLA-C-restricted CMV-specific TCR beta clonotypes. The cumulative frequency of public TCR beta families distinguished individuals who carried CMV together with the relevant HLA.

This clonotype was seen repeatedly, ten times or more. Its specificity is unknown. TCRdb used MiXCR to reprocess the reads, holding one entry per CDR3 protein. The table has some 400,000 distinct CDR3 sequences, roughly 20% seen once; the top ten hold 7.5% to 9.5%. The CDR3 runs to 15 residues. CDR1 SGHTA and CDR2 FQGNSA come from the germline V gene. V dropped 5 bases and J dropped 1; count of bases not matched to a gene: 8. The clonotype originates from a human donor in good health (CMV status not recorded). Some clones in this sample may be carry-over from other donors' samples. This chain connects TRBV7-2 to TRBJ2-7, with TRBD1 matching over 7 bases. The sequencing input was PBMCs. The CDR3 bases are TGTGCCAGCAGCCGACTACCGGGACAGTCCTACGAGCAGTACTTC. Its protein product is CASSRLPGQSYEQYF.